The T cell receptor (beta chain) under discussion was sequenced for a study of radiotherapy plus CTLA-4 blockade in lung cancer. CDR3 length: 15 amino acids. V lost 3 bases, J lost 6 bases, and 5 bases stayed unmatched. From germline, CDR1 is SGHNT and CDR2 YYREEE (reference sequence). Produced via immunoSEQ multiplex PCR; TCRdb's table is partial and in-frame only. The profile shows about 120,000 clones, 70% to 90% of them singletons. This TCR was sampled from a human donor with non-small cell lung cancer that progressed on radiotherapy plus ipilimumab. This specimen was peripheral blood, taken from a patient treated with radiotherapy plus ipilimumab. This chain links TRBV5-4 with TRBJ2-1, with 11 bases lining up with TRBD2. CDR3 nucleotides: TGTGCCAGCAGCTCAGAACTAGCGGGAGTCAATGAGCAGTTCTTC. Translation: CASSSELAGVNEQFF.